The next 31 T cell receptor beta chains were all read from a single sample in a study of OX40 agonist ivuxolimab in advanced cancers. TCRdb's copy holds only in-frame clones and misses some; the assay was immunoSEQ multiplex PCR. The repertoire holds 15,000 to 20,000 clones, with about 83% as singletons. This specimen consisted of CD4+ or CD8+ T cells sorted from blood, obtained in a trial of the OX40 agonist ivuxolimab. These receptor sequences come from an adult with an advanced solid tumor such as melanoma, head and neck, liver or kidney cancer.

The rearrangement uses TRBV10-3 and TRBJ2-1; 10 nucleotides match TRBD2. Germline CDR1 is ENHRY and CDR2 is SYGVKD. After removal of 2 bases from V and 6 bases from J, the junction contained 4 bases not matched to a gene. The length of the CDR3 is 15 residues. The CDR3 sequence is CAISEASGSRNEQFF. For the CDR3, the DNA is TGTGCCATCAGTGAGGCTAGCGGGAGTCGCAATGAGCAGTTCTTC.

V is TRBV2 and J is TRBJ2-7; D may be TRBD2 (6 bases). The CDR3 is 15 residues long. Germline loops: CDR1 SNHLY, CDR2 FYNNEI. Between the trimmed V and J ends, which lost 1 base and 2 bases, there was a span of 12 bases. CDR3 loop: CASSEGLAPTYEQYF. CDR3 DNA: TGTGCCAGCAGTGAAGGTCTAGCGCCGACCTACGAGCAGTACTTC.

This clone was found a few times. The CDR3 loop is CASSTRLANEQFF. The CDR3 bases are TGTGCCAGCAGTACCCGACTAGCCAATGAGCAGTTCTTC. The chain combines TRBV6-5 with TRBJ2-1; 7 nucleotides align to TRBD2. This CDR3 is 13 amino acids long. Germline V gives CDR1 MNHEY, CDR2 SVGAGI. Trimming took 5 bases from V and 6 from J; bases not matched to a gene: 4.

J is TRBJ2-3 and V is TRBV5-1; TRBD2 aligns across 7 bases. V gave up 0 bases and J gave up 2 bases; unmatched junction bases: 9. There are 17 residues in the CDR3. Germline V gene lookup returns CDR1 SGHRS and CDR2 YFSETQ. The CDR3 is CASSLGWGGTPTDTQYF. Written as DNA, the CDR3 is TGCGCCAGCAGCTTGGGGTGGGGGGGAACACCCACAGATACGCAGTATTTT.

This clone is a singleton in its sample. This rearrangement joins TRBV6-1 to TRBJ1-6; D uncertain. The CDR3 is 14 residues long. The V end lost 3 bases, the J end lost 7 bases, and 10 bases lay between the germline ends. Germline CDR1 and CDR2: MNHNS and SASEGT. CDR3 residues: CASSEVGLNSPLHF. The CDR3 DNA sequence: TGTGCCAGCAGTGAGGTGGGTCTCAATTCACCCCTCCACTTT.

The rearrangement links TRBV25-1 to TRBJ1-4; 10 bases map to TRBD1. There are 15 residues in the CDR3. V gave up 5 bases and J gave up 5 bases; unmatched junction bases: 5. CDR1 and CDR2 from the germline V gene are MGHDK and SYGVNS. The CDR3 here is CASSIGQGENEKLFF. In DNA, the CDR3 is TGTGCCAGCAGTATTGGACAGGGGGAGAATGAAAAACTGTTTTTT.

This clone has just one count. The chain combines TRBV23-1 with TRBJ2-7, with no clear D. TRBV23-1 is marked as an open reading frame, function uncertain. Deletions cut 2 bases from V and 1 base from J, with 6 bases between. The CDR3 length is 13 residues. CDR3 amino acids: CASSQALSYEQYF. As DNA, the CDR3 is TGCGCCAGCAGTCAAGCCCTATCCTACGAGCAGTACTTC.

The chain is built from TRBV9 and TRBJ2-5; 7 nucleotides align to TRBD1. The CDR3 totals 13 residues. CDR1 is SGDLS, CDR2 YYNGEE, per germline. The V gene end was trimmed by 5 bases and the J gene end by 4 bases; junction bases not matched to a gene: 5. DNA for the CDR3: TGTGCCAGCAGTACTGACAGGGTAGAGACCCAGTACTTC. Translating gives CASSTDRVETQYF. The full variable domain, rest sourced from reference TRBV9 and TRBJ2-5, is DSGVTQTPKHLITATGQRVTLRCSPRSGDLSVYWYQQSLDQGLQFLIQYYNGEERAKGNILERFSAQQFPDLHSELNLSSLELGDSALYFCASSTDRVETQYFGPGTRLLVL.

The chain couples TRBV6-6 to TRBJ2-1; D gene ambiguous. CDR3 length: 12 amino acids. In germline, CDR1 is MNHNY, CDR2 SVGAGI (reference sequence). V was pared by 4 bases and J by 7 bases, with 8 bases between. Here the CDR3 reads CASSSTLNEQFF. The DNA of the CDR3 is TGTGCCAGCAGTTCCACTTTAAATGAGCAGTTCTTC.

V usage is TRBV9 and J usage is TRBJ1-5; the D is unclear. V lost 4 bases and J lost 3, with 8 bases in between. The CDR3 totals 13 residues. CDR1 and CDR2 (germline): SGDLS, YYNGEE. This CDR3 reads CASSSETNQPQHF. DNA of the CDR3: TGTGCCAGCAGCTCAGAGACCAATCAGCCCCAGCATTTT.

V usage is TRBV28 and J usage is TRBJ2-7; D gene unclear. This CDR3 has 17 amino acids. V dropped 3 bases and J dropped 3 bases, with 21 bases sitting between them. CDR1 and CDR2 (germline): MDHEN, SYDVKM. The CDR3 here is CASSLLLSTQANYEQYF. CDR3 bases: TGTGCCAGCAGTTTGCTTCTTTCGACCCAAGCAAACTACGAGCAGTACTTC.

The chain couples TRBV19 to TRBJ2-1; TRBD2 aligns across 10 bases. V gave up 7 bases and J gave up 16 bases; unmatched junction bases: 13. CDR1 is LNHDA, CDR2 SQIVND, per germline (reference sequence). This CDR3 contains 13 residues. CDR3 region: CASIGGGLAAAFF. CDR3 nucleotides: TGTGCCAGTATTGGGGGAGGACTAGCGGCGGCTTTCTTC.

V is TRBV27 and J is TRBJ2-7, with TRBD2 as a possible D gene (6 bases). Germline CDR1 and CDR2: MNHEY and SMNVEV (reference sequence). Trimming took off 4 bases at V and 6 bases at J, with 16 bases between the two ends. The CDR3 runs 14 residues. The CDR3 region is CASSYLPSDAEQYF. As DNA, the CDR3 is TGTGCCAGCAGTTATCTCCCTAGCGACGCCGAGCAGTACTTC.

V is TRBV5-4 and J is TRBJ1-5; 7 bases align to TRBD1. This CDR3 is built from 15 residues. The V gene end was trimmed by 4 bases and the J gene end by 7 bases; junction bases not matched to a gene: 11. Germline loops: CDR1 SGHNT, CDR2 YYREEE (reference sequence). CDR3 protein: CASSPRQGAVQPQHF. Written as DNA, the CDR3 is TGTGCCAGCAGCCCTCGACAGGGAGCAGTACAGCCCCAGCATTTT.

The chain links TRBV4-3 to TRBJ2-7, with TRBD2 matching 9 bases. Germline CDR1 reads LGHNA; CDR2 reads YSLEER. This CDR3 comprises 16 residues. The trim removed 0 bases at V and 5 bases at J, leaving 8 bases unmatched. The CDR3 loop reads CASSQDLASGIHEQYF. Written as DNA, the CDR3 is TGCGCCAGCAGCCAAGATTTGGCTAGCGGGATCCACGAGCAGTACTTC.

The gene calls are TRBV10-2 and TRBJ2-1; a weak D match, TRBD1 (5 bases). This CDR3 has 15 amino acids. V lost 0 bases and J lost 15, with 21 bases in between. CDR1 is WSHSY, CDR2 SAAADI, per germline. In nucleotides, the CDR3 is TGCGCCAGCAGTGAGTCGATAAACTCAGGACACCCTTGGTTCTTC. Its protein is CASSESINSGHPWFF.

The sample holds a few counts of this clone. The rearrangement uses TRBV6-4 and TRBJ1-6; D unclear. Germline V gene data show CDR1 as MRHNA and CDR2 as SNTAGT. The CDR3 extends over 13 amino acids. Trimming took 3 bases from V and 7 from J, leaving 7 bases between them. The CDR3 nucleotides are TGTGCCAGCAGTGAAGGCTCCAATTCACCCCTCCACTTT. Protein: CASSEGSNSPLHF.

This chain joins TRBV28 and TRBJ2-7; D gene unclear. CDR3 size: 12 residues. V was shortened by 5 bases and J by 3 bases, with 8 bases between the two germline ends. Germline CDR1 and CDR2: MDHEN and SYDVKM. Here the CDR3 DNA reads TGTGCCAGCAGTCCCCCATACTACGAGCAGTACTTC. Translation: CASSPPYYEQYF.

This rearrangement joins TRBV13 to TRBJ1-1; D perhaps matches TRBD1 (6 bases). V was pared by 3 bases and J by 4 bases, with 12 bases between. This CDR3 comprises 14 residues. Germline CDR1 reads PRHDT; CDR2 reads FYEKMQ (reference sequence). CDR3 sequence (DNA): TGTGCCAGCAGCTTCGGCAGGGGTGGCACTGAAGCTTTCTTT. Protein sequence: CASSFGRGGTEAFF.

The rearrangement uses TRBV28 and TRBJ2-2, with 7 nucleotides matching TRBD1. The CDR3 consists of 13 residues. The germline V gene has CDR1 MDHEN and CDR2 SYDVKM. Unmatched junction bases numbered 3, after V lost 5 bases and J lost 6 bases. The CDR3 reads CASSLTGSGELFF. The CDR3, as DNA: TGTGCCAGCAGTCTGACAGGGTCCGGGGAGCTGTTTTTT.

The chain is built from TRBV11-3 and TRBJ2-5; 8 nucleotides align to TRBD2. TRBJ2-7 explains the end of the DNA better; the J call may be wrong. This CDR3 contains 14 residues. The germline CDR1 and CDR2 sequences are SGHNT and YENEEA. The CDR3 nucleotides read TGTGCCAGCAGCTTAAGTAGCGGGGCCCACGAGCAGTACTTC. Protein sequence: CASSLSSGAHEQYF.

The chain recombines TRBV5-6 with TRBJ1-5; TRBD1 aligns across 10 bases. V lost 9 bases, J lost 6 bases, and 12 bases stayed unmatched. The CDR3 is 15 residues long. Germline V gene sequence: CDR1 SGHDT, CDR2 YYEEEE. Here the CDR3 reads CANPLRDRGVQPQHF. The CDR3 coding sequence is TGTGCCAACCCTCTCCGGGACAGGGGTGTTCAGCCCCAGCATTTT.

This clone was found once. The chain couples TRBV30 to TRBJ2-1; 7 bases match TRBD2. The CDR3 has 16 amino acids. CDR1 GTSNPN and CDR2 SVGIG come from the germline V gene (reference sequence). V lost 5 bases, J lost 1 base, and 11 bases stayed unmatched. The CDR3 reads CAWGSRAGVSYNEQFF. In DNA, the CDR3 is TGTGCCTGGGGGAGTAGGGCGGGAGTGTCCTACAATGAGCAGTTCTTC.

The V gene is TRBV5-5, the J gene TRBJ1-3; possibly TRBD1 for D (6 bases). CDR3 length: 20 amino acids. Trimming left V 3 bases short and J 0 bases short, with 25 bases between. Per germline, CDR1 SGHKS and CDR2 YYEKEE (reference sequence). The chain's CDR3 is CASSSRQGLPFFGSGNTIYF. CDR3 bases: TGTGCCAGCAGCTCACGGCAGGGGCTACCCTTCTTTGGCTCTGGAAACACCATATATTTT.

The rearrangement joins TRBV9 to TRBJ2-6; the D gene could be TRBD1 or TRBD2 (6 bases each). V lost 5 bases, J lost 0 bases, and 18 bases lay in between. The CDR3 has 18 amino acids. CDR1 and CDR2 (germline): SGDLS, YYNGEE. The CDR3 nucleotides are TGTGCCAGCAGTGGGACGGGAGTAGGGGGCTCTGGGGCCAACGTCCTGACTTTC. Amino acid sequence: CASSGTGVGGSGANVLTF.

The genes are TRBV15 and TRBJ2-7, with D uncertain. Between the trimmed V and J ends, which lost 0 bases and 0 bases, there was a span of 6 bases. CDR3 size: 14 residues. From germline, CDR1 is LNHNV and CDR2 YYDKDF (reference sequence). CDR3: CATSREVSSYEQYF. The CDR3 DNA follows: TGTGCCACCAGCAGAGAAGTCAGCTCCTACGAGCAGTACTTC.

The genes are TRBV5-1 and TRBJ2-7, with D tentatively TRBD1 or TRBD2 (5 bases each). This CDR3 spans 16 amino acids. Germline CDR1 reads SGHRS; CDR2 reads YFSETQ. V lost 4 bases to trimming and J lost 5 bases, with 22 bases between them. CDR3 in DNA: TGCGCCAGCAGCCCGATGGGAGTGAGGGGTTCGGACGAGCAGTACTTC. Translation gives CASSPMGVRGSDEQYF.

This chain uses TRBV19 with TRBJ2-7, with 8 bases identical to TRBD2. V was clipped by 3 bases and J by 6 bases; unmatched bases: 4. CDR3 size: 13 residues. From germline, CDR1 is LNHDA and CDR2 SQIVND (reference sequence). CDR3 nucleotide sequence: TGTGCCAGTAGTATCGCGGGGGGAGGCGAGCAGTACTTC. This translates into CASSIAGGGEQYF.

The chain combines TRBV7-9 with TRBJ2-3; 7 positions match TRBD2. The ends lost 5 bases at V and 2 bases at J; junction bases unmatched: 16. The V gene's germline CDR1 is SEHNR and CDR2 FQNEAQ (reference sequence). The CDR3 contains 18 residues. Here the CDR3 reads CASSPRGVTEPDTDTQYF. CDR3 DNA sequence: TGTGCCAGCAGCCCCCGGGGGGTGACCGAGCCCGACACAGATACGCAGTATTTT.

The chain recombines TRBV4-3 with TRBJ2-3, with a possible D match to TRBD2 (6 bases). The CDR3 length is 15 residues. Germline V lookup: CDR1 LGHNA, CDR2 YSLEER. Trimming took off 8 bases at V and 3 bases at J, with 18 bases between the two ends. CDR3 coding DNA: TGCGCCAGCGCATCCGGGAGAATGAAGACAGATACGCAGTATTTT. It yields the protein CASASGRMKTDTQYF.

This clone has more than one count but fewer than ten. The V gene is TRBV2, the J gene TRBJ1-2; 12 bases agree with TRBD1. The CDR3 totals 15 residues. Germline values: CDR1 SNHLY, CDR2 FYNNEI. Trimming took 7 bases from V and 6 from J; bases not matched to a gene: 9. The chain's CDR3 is CASNSGTGGWDGYTF. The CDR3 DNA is TGTGCCAGCAATTCCGGGACAGGGGGCTGGGATGGCTACACCTTC.